This TCR beta chain stems from a study of T cells of healthy individuals (dated by TCRdb to the late 2010s). In its sample, this clonotype was seen many times. Its target antigen remains unknown. The sample holds no much larger clone one base away, and base qualities are not on file. Receptor amplification or capture employed 5' RACE. Instrument used: Illumina MiSeq. The raw public data were reprocessed by TCRdb itself: fastp quality trimming at Q25, MiXCR clonotype calling, in-frame beta chains only. Merged by CDR3 protein, the rows form single entries marked with the most common genes and DNA. A total of just over 40,000 distinct CDR3 sequences appear in this sample, about 4.2% of them only once. The ten largest make up 9% to 10% of the sample. The germline V gene specifies LGHNA as CDR1 and YNFKEQ as CDR2. The CDR3 contains 17 residues, cysteine and phenylalanine counted. Just CDR3 DNA is preserved here, 51 bases in frame from base 1. Deletion took 0 bases off V and 6 bases off J, with a span of 19 bases between the germline ends.

Here the chain combines TRBV4-2 and TRBJ2-3; a weak D assignment points to TRBD2 (6 bases agree). The TCR sequence derives from a human donor in good health. This receptor carries the CDR3 CASSQENFGGGSDTQYF. The sequenced DNA: TGTGCCAGCAGCCAAGAAAACTTTGGGGGAGGTTCGGATACGCAGTATTTT.